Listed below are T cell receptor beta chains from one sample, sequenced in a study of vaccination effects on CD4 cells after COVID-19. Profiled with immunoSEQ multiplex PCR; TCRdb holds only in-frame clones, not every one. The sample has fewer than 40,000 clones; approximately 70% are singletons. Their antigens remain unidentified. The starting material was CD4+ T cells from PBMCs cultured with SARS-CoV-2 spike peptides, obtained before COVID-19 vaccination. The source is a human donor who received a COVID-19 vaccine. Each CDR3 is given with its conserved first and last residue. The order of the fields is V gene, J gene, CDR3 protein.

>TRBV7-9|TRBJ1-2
CASSPDGTRGYTF
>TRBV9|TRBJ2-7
CASSVGDSSSYEQYF
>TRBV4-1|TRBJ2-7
CASSQDQGLSLGQYF
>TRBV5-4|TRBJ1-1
CASSYTTAGNTEAFF
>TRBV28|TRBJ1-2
CASSHSTDRGNYGYTF
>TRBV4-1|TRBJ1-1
CASSQDPGQGYTEAFF
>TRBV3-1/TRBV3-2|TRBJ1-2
CASSHRVGGYTF
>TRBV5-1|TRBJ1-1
CASSLARQGMNTEAFF
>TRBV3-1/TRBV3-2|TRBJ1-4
CASSQRSLLFF
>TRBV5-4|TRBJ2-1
CASSLPGVSSYNEQFF
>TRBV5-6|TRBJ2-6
CASRRRGQGTRGGANVLTF
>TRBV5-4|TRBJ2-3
CASSLGLPRGTDTQYF
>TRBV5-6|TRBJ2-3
CASSLSGLGADTQYF
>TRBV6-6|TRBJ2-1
CASSYSTVYNEQFF
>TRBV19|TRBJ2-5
CARTPGLLETQYF
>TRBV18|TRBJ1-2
CASSPWTGEGYTF
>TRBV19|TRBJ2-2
CASSIGSNTGELFF
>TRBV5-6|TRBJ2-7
CASSRRDGGEQYF
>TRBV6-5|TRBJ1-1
CASSYQRQTANTEAFF
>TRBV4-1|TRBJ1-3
CASSHNLQGPKAPIYF
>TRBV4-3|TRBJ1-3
CASSQDLDPRGEGNTIYF
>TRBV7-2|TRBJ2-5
CASSLLAGRGETQYF
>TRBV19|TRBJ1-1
CASSHSDRENTEAFF
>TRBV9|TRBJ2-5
CASSTRGYQETQYF
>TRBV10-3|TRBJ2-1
CAIRRTGELREQFF
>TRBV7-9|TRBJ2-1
CASSLLFRGSSYNEQFF
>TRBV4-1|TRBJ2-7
CLKRGGTHEQYF
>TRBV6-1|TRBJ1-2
CASSERTTYGYTF
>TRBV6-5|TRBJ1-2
CASSQQGRNYGYTF
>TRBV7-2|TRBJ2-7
CASSGQAGVSEQYF
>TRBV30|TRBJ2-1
CAWSDGKQFF
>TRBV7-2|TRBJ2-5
CASSPPKGWGVEETQYF
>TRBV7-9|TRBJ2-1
CASSAGGAINNEQFF
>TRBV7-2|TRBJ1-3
CASSYQSGGNTIYF
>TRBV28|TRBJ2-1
CASSFGPDEQFF
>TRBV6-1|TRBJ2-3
CASRDRQGGGDTQYF
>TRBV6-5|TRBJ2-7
CASSYGQGVGYEQYF
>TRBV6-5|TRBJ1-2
CASSYSGTGLSYGYTF
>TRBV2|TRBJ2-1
CASRGGWRHRANYNEQFF
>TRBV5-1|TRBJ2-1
CASSLGLAGGRNEQFF
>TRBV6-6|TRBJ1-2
CASSYGTAPGYTF
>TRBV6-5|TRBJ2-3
CASETSGGYTDTQYF
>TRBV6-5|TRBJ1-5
CASSFRDRSNQPQHF
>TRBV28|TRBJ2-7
CASSLWGREPYEQYF
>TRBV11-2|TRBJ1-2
CASSLESGSHYGYTF
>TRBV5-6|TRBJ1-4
CASSLGREGPDEKLFF
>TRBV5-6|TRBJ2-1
CASRASLSSYNEQFF
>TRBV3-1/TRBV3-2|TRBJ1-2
CASSQRRTYGYTF
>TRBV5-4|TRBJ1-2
CASSADSTVGYGYTF
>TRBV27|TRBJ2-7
CASSPRPGKAHEQYF
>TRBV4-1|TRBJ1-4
CASSQGGRGTNEKLFF
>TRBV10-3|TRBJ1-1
CAISALGTANTEAFF